This TCR beta chain is from a study of blood T cell repertoires in COVID-19. The wider study: COVID-19 samples from acute and convalescent phases originated in the United States, Italy and Spain. Sources were T cells, B-cell-depleted T cells, or PBMCs; the material itself was cDNA or gDNA.

CDR1 is SGHDT and CDR2 is YYEEEE in the germline V gene. This CDR3 is 15 amino acids long. After removal of 4 bases from V and 5 bases from J, the junction contained 8 bases not matched to a gene. Per the original data handling: From reference gene primer amplification, estimates of nucleated cell counts were derived. Some clones are missing from TCRdb's copy, which holds only in-frame ones; the method was immunoSEQ multiplex PCR. V, J and clone size derive from that table, while D and trimming were established from the DNA sequence. The sample lists 450,000 to 500,000 clones, roughly 85% occurring once.

Sequenced sample: peripheral blood. This TCR came from a human donor in a cohort sampled during active COVID-19. This chain joins TRBV5-6 and TRBJ1-4, with 7 positions matching TRBD1. The CDR3 spells CASSKVDRENEKLFF. Here the CDR3 DNA reads TGTGCCAGCAGCAAAGTTGACAGGGAGAATGAAAAACTGTTTTTT.